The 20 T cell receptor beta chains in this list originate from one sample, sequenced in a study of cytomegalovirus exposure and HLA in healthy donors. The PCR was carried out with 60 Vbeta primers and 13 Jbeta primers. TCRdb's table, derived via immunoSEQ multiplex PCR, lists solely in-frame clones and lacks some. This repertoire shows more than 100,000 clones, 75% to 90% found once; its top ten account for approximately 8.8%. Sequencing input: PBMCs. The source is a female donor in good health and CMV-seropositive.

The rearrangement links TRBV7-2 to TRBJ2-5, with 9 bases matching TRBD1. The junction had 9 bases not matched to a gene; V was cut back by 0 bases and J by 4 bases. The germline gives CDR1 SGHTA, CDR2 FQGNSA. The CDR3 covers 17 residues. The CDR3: CASSLASAGTGIETQYF. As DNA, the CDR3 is TGTGCCAGCAGCTTAGCTTCGGCCGGGACAGGGATAGAGACCCAGTACTTC.

The CDR3 is CASARSNEKLFF. In DNA form, the CDR3 reads TGTGCCAGCGCACGGTCTAATGAAAAACTGTTTTTT. The chain couples TRBV19 to TRBJ1-4; no definite D call. Between the trimmed V and J ends, which lost 9 bases and 3 bases, there was a span of 8 bases. The CDR3 contains 12 residues. From germline, CDR1 is LNHDA and CDR2 SQIVND (reference sequence). The full variable domain, with the rest looked up from reference TRBV19 and TRBJ1-4, is DGGITQSPKYLFRKEGQNVTLSCEQNLNHDAMYWYRQDPGQGLRLIYYSQIVNDFQKGDIAEGYSVSREKKESFPLTVTSAQKNPTAFYLCASARSNEKLFFGSGTQLSVL.

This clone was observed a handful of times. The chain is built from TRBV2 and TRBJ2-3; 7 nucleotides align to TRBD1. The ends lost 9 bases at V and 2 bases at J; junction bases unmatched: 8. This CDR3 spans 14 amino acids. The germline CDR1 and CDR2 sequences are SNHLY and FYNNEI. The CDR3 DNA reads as TGTGCCAGGAAGACAGGGTTGGACACAGATACGCAGTATTTT. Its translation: CARKTGLDTDTQYF.

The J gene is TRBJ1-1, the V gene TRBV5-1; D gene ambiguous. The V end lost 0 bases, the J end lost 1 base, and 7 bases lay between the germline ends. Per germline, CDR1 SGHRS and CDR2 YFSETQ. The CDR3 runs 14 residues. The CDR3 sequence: CASSLDGRNTEAFF. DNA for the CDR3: TGCGCCAGCAGCTTGGACGGGAGGAACACTGAAGCTTTCTTT.

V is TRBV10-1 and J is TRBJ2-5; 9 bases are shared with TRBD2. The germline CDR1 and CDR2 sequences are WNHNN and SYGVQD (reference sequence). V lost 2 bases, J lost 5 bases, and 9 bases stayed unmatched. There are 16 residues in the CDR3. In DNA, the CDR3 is TGCGCCAGCAGTGAGGTGTTAGCGGGGGTCTCGGAGACCCAGTACTTC. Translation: CASSEVLAGVSETQYF.

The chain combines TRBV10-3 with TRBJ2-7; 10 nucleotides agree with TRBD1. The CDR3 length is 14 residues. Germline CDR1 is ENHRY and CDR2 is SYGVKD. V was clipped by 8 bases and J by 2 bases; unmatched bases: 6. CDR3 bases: TGTGCCATCGGATCCGGGACAGGGGCCTACGAGCAGTACTTC. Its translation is CAIGSGTGAYEQYF.

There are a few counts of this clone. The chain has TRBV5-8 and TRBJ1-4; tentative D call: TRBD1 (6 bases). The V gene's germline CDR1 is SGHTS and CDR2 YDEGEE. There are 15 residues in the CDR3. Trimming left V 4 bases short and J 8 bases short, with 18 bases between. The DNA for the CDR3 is TGTGCCAGCAGCATTCTATCTCAGGGGCAGGAAAAACTGTTTTTT. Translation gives CASSILSQGQEKLFF.

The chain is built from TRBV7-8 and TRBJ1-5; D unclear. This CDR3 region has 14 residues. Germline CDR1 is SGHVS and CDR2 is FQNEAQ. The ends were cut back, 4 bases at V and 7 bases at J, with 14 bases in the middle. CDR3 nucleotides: TGTGCCAGCAGCTCCCGGGATTCGGGACAGCCCCAGCATTTT. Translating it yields CASSSRDSGQPQHF.

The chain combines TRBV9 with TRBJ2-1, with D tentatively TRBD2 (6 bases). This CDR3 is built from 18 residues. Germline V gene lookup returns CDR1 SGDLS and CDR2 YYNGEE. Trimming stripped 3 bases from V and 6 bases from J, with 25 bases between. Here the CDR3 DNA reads TGTGCCAGCAGCGCACCCTGGGCGGGGCCAATAGTGGGCAATGAGCAGTTCTTC. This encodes CASSAPWAGPIVGNEQFF.

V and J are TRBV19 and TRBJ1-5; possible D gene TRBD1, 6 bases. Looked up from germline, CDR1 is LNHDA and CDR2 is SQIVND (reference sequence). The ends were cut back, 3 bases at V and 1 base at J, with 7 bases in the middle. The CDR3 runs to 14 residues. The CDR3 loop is CASSIRGSNQPQHF. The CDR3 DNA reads TGTGCCAGTAGTATCAGGGGAAGCAATCAGCCCCAGCATTTT.

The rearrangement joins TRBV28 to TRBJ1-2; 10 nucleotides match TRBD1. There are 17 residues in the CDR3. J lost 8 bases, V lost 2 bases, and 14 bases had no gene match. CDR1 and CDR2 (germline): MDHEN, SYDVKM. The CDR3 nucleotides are TGTGCCAGCAGTTTACCCGGTCCTCGGACAGGGGGGGGAGGCTACACCTTC. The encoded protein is CASSLPGPRTGGGGYTF.

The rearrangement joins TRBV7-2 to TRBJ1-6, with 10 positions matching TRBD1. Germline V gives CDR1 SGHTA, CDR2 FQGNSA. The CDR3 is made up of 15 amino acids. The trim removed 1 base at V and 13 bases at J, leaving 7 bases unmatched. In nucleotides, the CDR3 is TGTGCCAGCAGCTTAGGTGGGACAGGGGCTGAGCCCCTCCACTTT. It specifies CASSLGGTGAEPLHF.

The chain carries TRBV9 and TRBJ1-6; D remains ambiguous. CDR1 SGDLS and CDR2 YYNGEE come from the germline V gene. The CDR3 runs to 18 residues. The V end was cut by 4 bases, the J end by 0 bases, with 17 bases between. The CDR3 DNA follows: TGTGCCAGCAGCAAGGCATCGGGTTATCGCTCCTATAATTCACCCCTCCACTTT. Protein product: CASSKASGYRSYNSPLHF.

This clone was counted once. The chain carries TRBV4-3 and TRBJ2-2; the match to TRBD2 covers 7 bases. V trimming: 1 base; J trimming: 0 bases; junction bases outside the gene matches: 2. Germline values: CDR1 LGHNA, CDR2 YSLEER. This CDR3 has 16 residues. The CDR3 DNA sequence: TGCGCCAGCAGCCAAGGAGGACTAGCGAACACCGGGGAGCTGTTTTTT. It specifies CASSQGGLANTGELFF.

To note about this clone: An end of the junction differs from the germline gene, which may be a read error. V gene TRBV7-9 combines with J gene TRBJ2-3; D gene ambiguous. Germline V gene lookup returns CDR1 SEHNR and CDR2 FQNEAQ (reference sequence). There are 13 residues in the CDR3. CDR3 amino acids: CASSLALAERHYF. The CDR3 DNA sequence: TGTGCCAGCAGCTTAGCGCTGGCAGAACGTCACTACTTT.

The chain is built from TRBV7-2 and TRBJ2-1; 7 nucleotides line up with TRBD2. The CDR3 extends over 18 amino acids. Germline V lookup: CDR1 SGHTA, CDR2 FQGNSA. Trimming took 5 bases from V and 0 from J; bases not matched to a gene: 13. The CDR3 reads CASSRGVGWTSSYNEQFF. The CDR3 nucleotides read TGTGCCAGCAGCCGGGGGGTAGGTTGGACGAGCTCCTACAATGAGCAGTTCTTC.

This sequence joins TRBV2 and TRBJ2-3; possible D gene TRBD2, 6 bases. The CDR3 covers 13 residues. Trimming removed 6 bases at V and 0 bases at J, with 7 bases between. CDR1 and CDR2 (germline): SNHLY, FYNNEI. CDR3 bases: TGTGCCAGCAGGGGGACTAGCACAGATACGCAGTATTTT. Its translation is CASRGTSTDTQYF.

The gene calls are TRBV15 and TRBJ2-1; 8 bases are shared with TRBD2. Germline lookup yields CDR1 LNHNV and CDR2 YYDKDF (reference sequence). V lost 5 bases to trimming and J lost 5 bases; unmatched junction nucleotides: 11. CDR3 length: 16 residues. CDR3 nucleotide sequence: TGTGCCACCAGCTCGGTTAGGCTAGCGGGCCACAATGAGCAGTTCTTC. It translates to CATSSVRLAGHNEQFF.

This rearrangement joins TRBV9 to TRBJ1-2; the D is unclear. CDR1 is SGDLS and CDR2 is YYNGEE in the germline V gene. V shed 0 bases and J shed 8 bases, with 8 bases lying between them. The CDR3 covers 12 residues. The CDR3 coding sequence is TGTGCCAGCAGCGTAGATTCGGGAGGCTACACCTTC. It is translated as CASSVDSGGYTF.

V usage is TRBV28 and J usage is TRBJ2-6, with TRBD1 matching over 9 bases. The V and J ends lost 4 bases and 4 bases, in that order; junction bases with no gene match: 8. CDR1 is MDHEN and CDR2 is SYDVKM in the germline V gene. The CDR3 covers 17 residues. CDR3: CASSSLQGARGANVLTF. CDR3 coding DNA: TGTGCCAGCAGTTCCCTACAGGGGGCGCGGGGGGCCAACGTCCTGACTTTC.